What follows are 3 T cell receptor beta chains derived from one specimen sequenced in a study of blood T cell repertoires in COVID-19 (dated by TCRdb to the early 2020s). The library was made by the immunoSEQ multiplex PCR assay. TCRdb carries this immuneACCESS record with in-frame sequences only. Its versions omit some clonotypes, under half of them owing to an unresolved V gene in the studies checked, with the rest unexplained. Across this sample there are tens of thousands of clones, with 70% to 90% seen only once. The ten top clones hold roughly 16% of the sample. What was sequenced was peripheral blood. The receptors stem from a woman over 75 with acute or convalescent COVID-19.

The J gene is TRBJ2-3, the V gene TRBV11-2, with 11 bases matching TRBD2. V shed 3 bases, J shed 1 base, and the junction held 3 bases outside the gene matches. Germline CDR1 and CDR2: SGHAT and FQNNGV. The CDR3 extends over 16 amino acids. The DNA for the CDR3 is TGTGCCAGCAGCTTCGGACTAGCGGGCGGCACAGATACGCAGTATTTT. This sequence encodes CASSFGLAGGTDTQYF.

The chain joins TRBV6-5 to TRBJ1-1; D possibly corresponds to TRBD1 (5 bases). The ends were cut back, 6 bases at V and 4 bases at J, with 18 bases in the middle. CDR1 and CDR2 from the germline V gene are MNHEY and SVGAGI. This CDR3 spans 15 amino acids. The chain's CDR3 is CASSLREGARTEAFF. CDR3 bases: TGTGCCAGCAGCCTCAGAGAAGGGGCGCGCACTGAAGCTTTCTTT.

This clone came up once. The CDR3 DNA reads as TGTGCCACCAGTGATTCGAGATACAATGAGCAGTTCTTC. Protein: CATSDSRYNEQFF. The chain carries TRBV24-1 and TRBJ2-1; D is unclear. V lost 2 bases and J lost 4, with 5 bases in between. Per the germline V gene, CDR1 is KGHDR and CDR2 is SFDVKD. This CDR3 spans 13 amino acids.